Listed below are T cell receptor beta chains from one sample, sequenced in a study of naive and memory T cell subsets. TCRdb ran MiXCR on the 5' RACE reads and lists one entry per CDR3 protein. The sample records about 21,000 distinct CDR3 sequences, around 3.9% being singletons. The receptors here all came from a male donor in good health. The CDR3 runs from the conserved cysteine through the conserved F or W. A D gene is named only where the DNA matches it firmly. Only some rows state a clone size, as once, few, many or a class for expanded clones.

j_gene	abundance	v_gene	d_gene	CDR3nt	CDR3aa
TRBJ1-2	medium-sized	TRBV12-3/TRBV12-4	.	TGTGCCAGCAGTTTAGCGCTTTTCCCGCTGGCCGGCTACACCTTC	CASSLALFPLAGYTF
TRBJ1-5	.	TRBV27	TRBD1	TGTGCCAGCAGTTTATCCACAGGGGAGCCCCAGCATTTT	CASSLSTGEPQHF
TRBJ2-2	few	TRBV6-6	TRBD2	TGTGCCAGTAGAGCCCTAGCGGGAGGGCCCGGTACGGACACCGGGGAGCTGTTTTTT	CASRALAGGPGTDTGELFF
TRBJ1-4	many	TRBV14	.	TGTGCCAGCAGCCGGGACGTTGCAACTAATGAAAAACTGTTTTTT	CASSRDVATNEKLFF
TRBJ1-6	many	TRBV21-1	.	TGTGCCAGCAGCAAAGGTGAGGGGGTCAGCTCCTATAATTCACCCCTCCACTTT	CASSKGEGVSSYNSPLHF
TRBJ1-2	many	TRBV7-9	.	TGTGCCAGCACCTCTCTGGAGGGAGGCTATGGCTACACCTTC	CASTSLEGGYGYTF
TRBJ2-1	once	TRBV28	TRBD1	TGTGCCAACAGTCCATACCGGGACAGGGGGAATGAGCAGTTCTTC	CANSPYRDRGNEQFF
TRBJ2-7	many	TRBV28	.	TGTGCCAGCAGCGTCGGGACACTTCCCTACGAGCAGTACTTC	CASSVGTLPYEQYF
TRBJ2-1	.	TRBV14	.	TGTGCCAGCAGCCAAGGACTACAGGTCGAGCAGTTCTTC	CASSQGLQVEQFF
TRBJ2-7	many	TRBV20-1	.	TGCAGTGCACCGGGACTGACCTACGAGCAGTACTTC	CSAPGLTYEQYF
TRBJ2-5	many	TRBV20-1	TRBD1	TGCAGTGCTAGACGGACAGGCGAGACCCAGTACTTC	CSARRTGETQYF
TRBJ2-1	many	TRBV7-2	.	TGTGCCAGCAGCCTACTAGGGAGCTCCTACAATGAGCAGTTCTTC	CASSLLGSSYNEQFF
TRBJ2-3	many	TRBV7-2	.	TGTGCCAGCAGCTTAGATGGGGGGGGCCGGACAGATACGCAGTATTTT	CASSLDGGGRTDTQYF
TRBJ2-1	many	TRBV29-1	.	TGCAGCGTTGTTGTCCCGGGGAGCCGTCGTAATGAGCAGTTCTTC	CSVVVPGSRRNEQFF
TRBJ2-7	many	TRBV20-1	.	TGCAGTGCTAGAGATGACACGAGCTCCTACGAGCAGTACTTC	CSARDDTSSYEQYF
TRBJ2-1	many	TRBV6-2/TRBV6-3	TRBD2	TGTGCCAGCAGCCGCACCCCGACTAGCGGGAGGGCCGCCGGTGAGCAGTTCTTC	CASSRTPTSGRAAGEQFF
TRBJ1-4	many	TRBV7-3	.	TGTGCCAGCAGCTCCCAGGGGAAGGGTGAAAAACTGTTTTTT	CASSSQGKGEKLFF
TRBJ2-1	many	TRBV7-6	.	TGTGCCAGCAGCTCACTAACTTACAATGAGCAGTTCTTC	CASSSLTYNEQFF
TRBJ2-7	many	TRBV4-3	.	TGCGCCAGCAGCCAAGCTCTTCAGGCCGAGATCTCCTACGAGCAGTACTTC	CASSQALQAEISYEQYF
TRBJ2-4	many	TRBV6-2/TRBV6-3	TRBD1	TGTGCCAGCAGTTATATCGGGACAGGGACCAAAAACATTCAGTACTTC	CASSYIGTGTKNIQYF
TRBJ2-3	many	TRBV20-1	.	TGCAGTGCTACACGGGGGGCCAGCACTAGCACAGATACGCAGTATTTT	CSATRGASTSTDTQYF
TRBJ1-4	many	TRBV6-2/TRBV6-3	.	TGTGCCAGCAGCGAGAAGACAGAAACCGAACTGTTTTTT	CASSEKTETELFF
TRBJ2-1	many	TRBV20-1	TRBD1	TGCAGTGCTAGCCCCGGGACAGGGGTCAATGAGCAGTTCTTC	CSASPGTGVNEQFF
TRBJ2-3	.	TRBV19	TRBD2	TGTGCCAGTAGTATTGGAGCGGGGGGTAGCACAGATACGCAGTATTTT	CASSIGAGGSTDTQYF
TRBJ1-1	many	TRBV20-1	.	TGCAGTGCTAGAGATACCGGGGAGACTGAAGCTTTCTTT	CSARDTGETEAFF
TRBJ1-5	many	TRBV28	TRBD1	TGTGCCAGCAGCCCATGGGACAGGGGGCGGAATCAGCCCCAGCATTTT	CASSPWDRGRNQPQHF
TRBJ2-1	many	TRBV13	.	TGTGCCAGCAGCTCCAGGGGTAGCGACACCTACAATGAGCAGTTCTTC	CASSSRGSDTYNEQFF
TRBJ1-1	many	TRBV12-3/TRBV12-4	.	TGTGCCAGCAGTTTGGACACCTCCTACCCTTTCTTT	CASSLDTSYPFF